These T cell receptor beta chains were read from a single sample in a study of T cell changes during pregnancy in multiple sclerosis. Sequenced by immunoSEQ multiplex PCR; TCRdb stores in-frame clones only, minus some. Of 35,000 to 45,000 clones listed, about 91% are singletons. The sample here was CD4+ T cells from peripheral blood mononuclear cells, taken in the second trimester of pregnancy. The origin of the receptors is a female donor in good health, enrolled as a control in a pregnancy study. CDR3s include the opening cysteine and the closing phenylalanine or tryptophan. A D gene is named only where the DNA matches it firmly. Clone size is not always given. Where it is, it says once, few, many or a class for expanded clones.

d_call	clone_size	v_call	j_call	cdr3_aa	cdr3_nt
TRBD1	-	TRBV4-2	TRBJ2-3	CASSQGQGDIDTQYF	TGTGCCAGCAGCCAGGGACAGGGGGATATAGATACGCAGTATTTT
-	-	TRBV19	TRBJ2-3	CASSPQPTSTDTQYF	TGTGCCAGTAGTCCCCAACCTACTAGCACAGATACGCAGTATTTT
-	once	TRBV10-2	TRBJ1-2	CASSEGGLGGYGYTF	TGCGCCAGCAGTGAGGGAGGGCTTGGGGGCTATGGCTACACCTTC
TRBD2	-	TRBV11-3	TRBJ2-1	CASSFEGGSGEQFF	TGTGCCAGCAGCTTCGAGGGAGGGTCGGGTGAGCAGTTCTTC
TRBD2	-	TRBV2	TRBJ2-3	CASSEGWLAAGGGTDTQYF	TGTGCCAGCAGTGAAGGCTGGCTAGCGGCTGGGGGAGGCACAGATACGCAGTATTTT
-	-	TRBV2	TRBJ2-2	CASSELAFRGRNTGELFF	TGTGCCAGCAGTGAACTGGCATTCCGAGGGCGGAACACCGGGGAGCTGTTTTTT
TRBD2	-	TRBV19	TRBJ2-1	CASSISRPTSGGAYNLNEQFF	TGTGCCAGTAGTATATCTCGCCCCACTAGCGGGGGCGCCTACAATCTCAATGAGCAGTTCTTC
TRBD1	-	TRBV5-4	TRBJ2-1	CASSLGFSDRGNEQFF	TGTGCCAGCAGCTTGGGCTTTAGCGACAGGGGCAATGAGCAGTTCTTC
TRBD2	-	TRBV7-6	TRBJ2-3	CASSSGRDTDTQYF	TGTGCCAGCAGCTCGGGGAGGGACACAGATACGCAGTATTTT
-	-	TRBV18	TRBJ2-1	CASSPPDWQGLGNEQFF	TGTGCCAGCTCACCACCGGATTGGCAGGGGCTGGGCAATGAGCAGTTCTTC
-	few	TRBV4-2	TRBJ1-1	CASSLRLAGNTEAFF	TGTGCCAGCAGCCTCCGGTTGGCGGGGAACACTGAAGCTTTCTTT
-	once	TRBV21-1	TRBJ2-1	CASRLSPGTSSYNEQFF	TGTGCCAGCAGATTAAGCCCCGGGACTAGCTCCTACAATGAGCAGTTCTTC
TRBD2	-	TRBV11-2	TRBJ2-7	CASSPQLAGGPYEQYF	TGTGCCAGCAGCCCACAACTAGCGGGGGGTCCCTACGAGCAGTACTTC
TRBD1	-	TRBV29-1	TRBJ2-2	CSAGQGVGELFF	TGCAGCGCCGGACAGGGGGTCGGGGAGCTGTTTTTT
TRBD2	-	TRBV7-9	TRBJ2-1	CASSTLAVHNEQFF	TGTGCCAGCAGCACCCTAGCGGTCCACAATGAGCAGTTCTTC
TRBD2	-	TRBV5-1	TRBJ2-1	CASSLLPRLAAYNEQFF	TGCGCCAGCAGCTTGTTGCCCCGACTAGCGGCCTACAATGAGCAGTTCTTC
-	few	TRBV5-1	TRBJ1-1	CASSLGQPQSEAFF	TGCGCCAGCAGCCTCGGACAACCTCAGTCGGAAGCTTTCTTT
-	-	TRBV11-2	TRBJ1-4	CASTHPRTARREPNEKLFF	TGTGCCAGCACCCATCCCCGGACTGCACGTAGGGAGCCTAATGAAAAACTGTTTTTT
-	-	TRBV4-3	TRBJ2-1	CASSVLRGSYNEQFF	TGCGCCAGCAGTGTCTTAAGGGGCTCCTACAATGAGCAGTTCTTC
-	few	TRBV5-6	TRBJ1-1	CASSPYTFTEAFF	TGTGCCAGCAGCCCCTATACTTTCACTGAAGCTTTCTTT
TRBD1	-	TRBV7-3	TRBJ2-6	CASSPIGTAGANVLTF	TGTGCCAGCTCACCCATTGGGACAGCTGGGGCCAACGTCCTGACTTTC
-	-	TRBV4-2	TRBJ2-2	CASSPAGNTGELFF	TGTGCCAGCAGCCCTGCGGGGAACACCGGGGAGCTGTTTTTT
TRBD1	-	TRBV5-1	TRBJ2-5	CASSPTGVEETQYF	TGCGCCAGCAGCCCGACAGGGGTTGAAGAGACCCAGTACTTC
-	-	TRBV13	TRBJ2-7	CASSLASYEQYF	TGTGCCAGCAGCCTCGCGAGCTACGAGCAGTACTTC
-	-	TRBV4-1	TRBJ1-2	CASSQEVDYGYTF	TGCGCCAGCAGCCAGGAGGTGGACTATGGCTACACCTTC
-	-	TRBV7-9	TRBJ2-5	CASSQDQETQYF	TGTGCCAGCAGCCAGGACCAAGAGACCCAGTACTTC
-	-	TRBV5-1	TRBJ1-3	CASSLEELGGAGNTIYF	TGCGCCAGCAGCTTGGAGGAGCTCGGGGGAGCTGGAAACACCATATATTTT
TRBD2	-	TRBV5-6	TRBJ2-5	CASSPETSGSETQYF	TGTGCCAGCAGCCCAGAGACTAGCGGGTCCGAGACCCAGTACTTC
-	-	TRBV15	TRBJ1-1	CATSIPTGGNEEKFF	TGTGCCACCAGCATCCCCACCGGCGGGAACGAGGAAAAATTCTTT
TRBD1	-	TRBV19	TRBJ1-5	CASSRPGQSVPQHF	TGTGCCAGTAGTAGACCGGGACAGTCCGTTCCCCAGCATTTT
-	-	TRBV5-1	TRBJ2-3	CASSLVSASDTQYF	TGCGCCAGCAGCTTGGTATCCGCGTCAGATACGCAGTATTTT
TRBD1	-	TRBV7-2	TRBJ1-4	CASSLGQGAPEKLFF	TGTGCCAGCAGCTTAGGACAGGGGGCGCCTGAAAAACTGTTTTTT
TRBD1	-	TRBV20-1	TRBJ2-1	CSANRGNEQFF	TGCAGTGCCAACAGGGGCAATGAGCAGTTCTTC
-	-	TRBV6-1	TRBJ2-2	CASRGPNTGELFF	TGTGCCAGCAGGGGGCCGAACACCGGGGAGCTGTTTTTT
TRBD1	-	TRBV2	TRBJ2-5	CASSVQGAGETQYF	TGTGCCAGCAGTGTCCAGGGGGCGGGGGAGACCCAGTACTTC
TRBD2	once	TRBV7-3	TRBJ2-3	CASSQTSGRAHTQYF	TGTGCCAGCAGCCAGACTAGCGGGAGGGCACATACGCAGTATTTT
-	-	TRBV27	TRBJ2-5	CASSFSVWGSLRTQYF	TGTGCCAGCAGTTTTTCCGTTTGGGGCAGCCTGAGGACCCAGTACTTC
-	-	TRBV2	TRBJ1-1	CASSVTGGRTEAFF	TGTGCCAGCAGTGTGACCGGGGGGAGGACTGAAGCTTTCTTT
-	-	TRBV18	TRBJ2-7	CASSPQPASNEQYF	TGTGCCAGCTCACCACAGCCCGCAAGCAACGAGCAGTACTTC
-	-	TRBV7-3	TRBJ2-3	CASSLRSGADTQYF	TGTGCCAGCAGCTTGCGATCGGGGGCAGATACGCAGTATTTT
-	-	TRBV28	TRBJ2-5	CASRPGLGETQYF	TGTGCCAGTCGCCCAGGGCTCGGAGAGACCCAGTACTTC
TRBD2	once	TRBV2	TRBJ2-3	CASSETSGRDTQYF	TGTGCCAGCAGCGAAACTAGCGGTCGGGATACGCAGTATTTT
-	-	TRBV11-2	TRBJ1-5	CASSLDRVNQPQHF	TGTGCCAGCAGCTTAGACAGGGTCAATCAGCCCCAGCATTTT
TRBD1	-	TRBV4-1	TRBJ2-2	CASSQDRGRDRGSGELFF	TGCGCCAGCAGCCAAGATCGGGGTAGGGACAGGGGGTCCGGGGAGCTGTTTTTT
-	-	TRBV5-4	TRBJ1-2	CASSLDSSNYGYTF	TGTGCCAGCAGCTTGGACAGTTCTAACTATGGCTACACCTTC
TRBD1	-	TRBV19	TRBJ1-6	CAASPGQGSSYNSPLHF	TGTGCCGCCTCCCCGGGACAGGGAAGCTCCTATAATTCACCCCTCCACTTT
-	-	TRBV7-2	TRBJ1-1	CASSLAMNTEAFF	TGTGCCAGCAGCTTAGCCATGAACACTGAAGCTTTCTTT
-	-	TRBV2	TRBJ1-5	CASKTGTSNQPQHF	TGTGCCAGCAAAACAGGAACCAGCAATCAGCCCCAGCATTTT
TRBD2	-	TRBV18	TRBJ2-4	CASSPRAGDFNIQYF	TGTGCCAGCTCACCACGTGCGGGAGACTTCAACATTCAGTACTTC
-	-	TRBV6-5	TRBJ1-3	CASKGEDALGNTIYF	TGTGCCAGCAAAGGAGAAGATGCGCTCGGAAACACCATATATTTT
-	-	TRBV5-1	TRBJ1-6	CASSSSRGTLGAPLHF	TGCGCCAGCAGCTCGAGCCGAGGGACATTGGGAGCACCCCTCCACTTT
-	few	TRBV25-1	TRBJ1-1	CASSESGLNTEAFF	TGTGCCAGCAGTGAATCAGGGTTGAACACTGAAGCTTTCTTT
-	once	TRBV11-3	TRBJ2-7	CASSRGRGSYEQYF	TGTGCCAGCAGCCGAGGGAGGGGGTCCTACGAGCAGTACTTC
-	once	TRBV6-6	TRBJ1-5	CASREEDKPQHF	TGTGCCAGCAGAGAGGAGGATAAGCCCCAGCATTTT